These 11 T cell receptor beta chains were all obtained from the same sample, sequenced in a study of identical twins. TCRdb re-called the 5' RACE reads with MiXCR, one entry per CDR3 protein. Of 250,000 to 300,000 distinct CDR3 sequences detected, about 8% appear once; the ten largest clones hold 3%. The sample also formed part of further work on yellow fever vaccine responses in identical twins.

The sample comprised CD8+ T cells sorted from blood. These receptors were collected from a woman younger than 30 in good health.

This chain joins TRBV2 and TRBJ2-6; D is tentatively TRBD1 or TRBD2 (5 bases each). The CDR3 loop spans 19 amino acids. V lost 11 bases, J lost 1 base, and 27 bases lay in between. Germline loops: CDR1 SNHLY, CDR2 FYNNEI. The CDR3 region is CAFRDGRQTQFSGANVLTF. For the CDR3, the DNA is TGTGCCTTCAGGGACGGAAGGCAGACCCAATTTTCTGGGGCCAACGTCCTGACTTTC.

CDR3 nucleotide sequence: TGTGCCAGCAGTTATTGGTCAGGTGACGAGCAGTACTTC. This gives the protein CASSYWSGDEQYF. The chain links TRBV6-9 to TRBJ2-7; D gene unclear. V was trimmed by 1 base and J by 5 bases, leaving 9 bases between them. The CDR3 is 13 amino acids. Germline V lookup: CDR1 MNHGY, CDR2 SVAAGI.

This clonotype occurred a few times. The J gene is TRBJ2-1, the V gene TRBV5-1, with a weak D call TRBD1 (5 bases). V was cut by 0 bases and J by 6 bases, with 10 bases left in between. Germline CDR1 is SGHRS and CDR2 is YFSETQ. This CDR3 comprises 14 residues. The CDR3 region has the DNA TGCGCCAGCAGCTTGGAGACAGTCCGCAATGAGCAGTTCTTC. The encoded protein is CASSLETVRNEQFF.

This chain uses TRBV20-1 with TRBJ2-1, with TRBD2 identical over 14 bases. This CDR3 has 15 residues. The V and J ends lost 3 bases and 8 bases, in that order; junction bases with no gene match: 6. Looked up from germline, CDR1 is DFQATT and CDR2 is SNEGSKA (reference sequence). The CDR3 region has the DNA TGCAGTGCTAGGAGACTAGCGGGGGGGCCGGATGAGCAGTTCTTC. Amino acids: CSARRLAGGPDEQFF.

This clonotype was counted only a few times. J is TRBJ2-1 and V is TRBV2; 9 nucleotides match TRBD2. The V and J ends lost 4 bases and 2 bases, in that order; junction bases with no gene match: 6. The germline V gene has CDR1 SNHLY and CDR2 FYNNEI. This CDR3 spans 16 amino acids. As DNA, the CDR3 is TGTGCCAGCAGTGTAGGACTAGCGCCCACCTACAATGAGCAGTTCTTC. Translating gives CASSVGLAPTYNEQFF.

V gene TRBV19 combines with J gene TRBJ2-1, with a possible D match to TRBD1 (5 bases). The length of the CDR3 is 14 residues. The V end lost 3 bases, the J end lost 2 bases, and 8 bases lay between the germline ends. Germline V gives CDR1 LNHDA, CDR2 SQIVND (reference sequence). This CDR3 is CASSMDTTYNEQFF. The CDR3 nucleotides are TGTGCCAGTAGTATGGACACGACCTACAATGAGCAGTTCTTC. The complete variable domain, with remaining parts taken from reference TRBV19 and TRBJ2-1, reads DGGITQSPKYLFRKEGQNVTLSCEQNLNHDAMYWYRQDPGQGLRLIYYSQIVNDFQKGDIAEGYSVSREKKESFPLTVTSAQKNPTAFYLCASSMDTTYNEQFFGPGTRLTVL.

The CDR3 loop is CASSSLAHRGGHEQYF. CDR3 coding DNA: TGTGCCAGCAGTTCACTGGCGCACAGGGGAGGCCACGAGCAGTACTTC. The V gene is TRBV5-6, the J gene TRBJ2-7; D might be TRBD1 (7 bases). The germline gives CDR1 SGHDT, CDR2 YYEEEE. The CDR3 runs to 16 residues. The V and J ends lost 5 bases and 5 bases respectively, with 23 bases between them.

This clonotype was observed a few times. The gene calls are TRBV5-4 and TRBJ2-4; D perhaps matches TRBD2 (5 bases). Trimming removed 5 bases at V and 0 bases at J, with 12 bases between. The CDR3 extends over 15 amino acids. Germline V gene sequence: CDR1 SGHNT, CDR2 YYREEE (reference sequence). For the CDR3, the DNA is TGTGCCAGCAGGGAGGATCCCTTAGCCAAAAACATTCAGTACTTC. As protein: CASREDPLAKNIQYF.

In its sample, this clonotype was seen many times. This chain connects TRBV9 to TRBJ1-1; D gene unclear. The CDR3 is 15 residues long. Germline V CDR1 and CDR2: SGDLS, YYNGEE. V was trimmed by 2 bases and J by 1 base, leaving 12 bases between them. The CDR3 DNA reads TGTGCCAGCAGCGTCTCCAAGGGATGGAACACTGAAGCTTTCTTT. This sequence encodes CASSVSKGWNTEAFF.

This clonotype has more than one count but fewer than ten. The V gene is TRBV20-1, the J gene TRBJ2-1; 7 bases align to TRBD2. The CDR3 runs 17 residues. V was pared by 6 bases and J by 5 bases, with 19 bases of the junction left unmatched. Germline V lookup: CDR1 DFQATT, CDR2 SNEGSKA (reference sequence). As DNA, the CDR3 is TGCAGTGCAGAACCATATTACGCGGGGGTTGAGGACAATGAGCAGTTCTTC. Amino acid sequence: CSAEPYYAGVEDNEQFF.

Of note for this clonotype: Possible read error: a much larger clone is one base away. V usage is TRBV12-3 or TRBV12-4 and J usage is TRBJ2-3; 12 nucleotides align to TRBD2. Losses at the gene ends were 11 bases for V and 2 bases for J; bases not matched to a gene: 20. The CDR3 extends over 19 amino acids. The CDR3 DNA sequence: TGTGCCTTCTGCCGTCCGGGACTAGCGGGCCCAAAGCCCACAGATACGCAGTATTTT. Translating it yields CAFCRPGLAGPKPTDTQYF.